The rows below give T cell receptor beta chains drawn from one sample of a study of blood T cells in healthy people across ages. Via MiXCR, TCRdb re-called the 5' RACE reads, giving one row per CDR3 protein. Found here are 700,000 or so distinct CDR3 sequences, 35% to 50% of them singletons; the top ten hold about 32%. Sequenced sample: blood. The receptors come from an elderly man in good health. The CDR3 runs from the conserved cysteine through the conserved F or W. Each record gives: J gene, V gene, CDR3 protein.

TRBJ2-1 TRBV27 CASSLETSGHLQEQFF
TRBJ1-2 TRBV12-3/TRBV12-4 CASSFSRTGPNYGYTF
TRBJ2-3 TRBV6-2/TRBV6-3 CASTLPWTSTDTQYF
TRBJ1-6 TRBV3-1 CASSQGVSNSPLHF
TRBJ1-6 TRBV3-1 CASSQPTGGRSPLHF
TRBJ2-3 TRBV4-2 CASSLRGAGEGDTQYF
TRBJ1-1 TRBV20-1 CSAQADHSLEAFF
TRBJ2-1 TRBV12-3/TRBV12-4 CASTSTVTYNEQFF
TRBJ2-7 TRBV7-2 CASSSQSLPGHRYEQYF
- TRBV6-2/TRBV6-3 CASSYHHGGNEQYF
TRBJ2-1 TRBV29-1 CSVGEGPVSHDTQFF
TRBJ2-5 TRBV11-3 CASSLVASNEQYF
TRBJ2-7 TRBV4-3 CASSQDGLVVYF
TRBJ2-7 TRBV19 CASSPRDSSYEQYF
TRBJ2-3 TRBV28 CASSIIAGVWTDTQYF
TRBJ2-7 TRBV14 CASSRGTWGLSSYEQYF
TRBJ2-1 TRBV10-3 CASGGQGYNEQFF
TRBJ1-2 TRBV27 CASSFYGQGSFNYGYTF
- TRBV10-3 CAISEGGTYEQYF
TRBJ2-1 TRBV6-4 CASSGGEGPYNEQFF
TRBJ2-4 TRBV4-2 CASSRLGKNIQYF
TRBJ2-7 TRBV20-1 CSARSLGVQSYEQYF
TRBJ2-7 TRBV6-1 CASKTSGRIDEQYF
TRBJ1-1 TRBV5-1 CASSADRPPMNTEAFF
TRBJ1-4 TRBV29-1 CSVGGTGSTNEKLFF
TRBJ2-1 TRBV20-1 CSARGGGSYNEQFF
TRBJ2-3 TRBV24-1 CATSDPRTGLTDTQYF
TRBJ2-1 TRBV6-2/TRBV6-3 CASKGGQRVPQDTQFF
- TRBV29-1 CSVRGYEQYF
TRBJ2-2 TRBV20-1 CSARRQMNTGELFF
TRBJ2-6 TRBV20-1 CSSKQGPSGANVLTF
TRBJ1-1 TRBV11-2 CASSLIGIRNTEAFF
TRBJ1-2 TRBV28 CASETGSYGYTF
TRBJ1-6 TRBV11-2 CASSIRSRGGRLSSYNSPLHF
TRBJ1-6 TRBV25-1 CASSESGAGYNSPLHF
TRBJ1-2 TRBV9 CASSDPLGATGGYTF
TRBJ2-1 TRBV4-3 CASSQGGTGAYNEQFF
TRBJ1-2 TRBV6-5 CASRLDRGRGYTF
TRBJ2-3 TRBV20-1 CSARWTRTDTQYF
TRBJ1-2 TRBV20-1 CSVPEMLDYGYTF
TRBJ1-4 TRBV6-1 CASANPGDSGREKLFF
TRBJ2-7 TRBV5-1 CASSLAVGTGFYEQYF
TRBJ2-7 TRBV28 CASNTGGSSYEQYF